The present entry profiles one T cell receptor beta chain with its context. This clonotype was recorded many times. Which antigen it targets is not known. Within one base of it there is no much larger clone, and no base qualities were kept. These data come from a study of low-dose radiotherapy and immunotherapy resistance in tumors (dated by TCRdb to 2021 to 2024). At the level of the whole study: In Cohort 1, each fraction delivered 0.5 Gy every 2 weeks, and the prescribed total PTV dose was 6.5 Gy. Trial participants were not randomized into treatment groups. Starting on cycle 1 day 1, patients took 300 mg of aspirin by mouth once a day for four cycles. The translational analysis covered eight patients: three from the first dose cohort and the first five from the second dose cohort. Cohort 2 received 1 Gy per fraction every two weeks, with a total of 13 Gy over 26 weeks. Cyclophosphamide 200 mg/m2 was administered intravenously every two weeks, one day before each radiation and immunotherapy administration. Patients were given nivolumab as a 240 mg flat dose every two weeks and ipilimumab at 1 mg/kg every six weeks, with both drugs delivered intravenously.

Sequencing used an Illumina HiSeq 2500. First-strand cDNA was synthesized using Superscript III and a set of TRAV- and TRBV-specific primers, so that both TCRalpha and TCRbeta chains were covered. TCRs were amplified with Phusion for around 18 PCR cycles, with a constant-region primer paired with the adapter attached to the V primers. The MessageAmp II aRNA Amplification Kit was used to amplify the isolated mRNA, with in vitro transcription run for 16 hours at 37 degrees C. The Dynabeads mRNA DIRECT Purification Kit was used to isolate mRNA for TCR sequencing. Indexed Illumina adapters were added in a second Phusion PCR of roughly 25 cycles, and the PCR products were purified with AMPure XP beads. The paper's processing steps were these. Custom Perl scripts pooled TCR sequences encoding the same protein, removed out-of-frame sequences and computed each clonotype's abundance. The analysis excluded TCR sequences that were supported by just one read. Among the metrics used to describe the repertoires were Shannon entropy, Gini index, clonality, richness, and the frequency of TCRs shared between repertoires. TCRdb's own reprocessing of the public reads used fastp at Q25 and MiXCR and kept productive beta chains. Each CDR3 protein gets just one entry, which takes the most common genes and DNA from the rows behind it. None of the V and J calls come from the authors' own analysis; TCRdb made them. The sample table shows just over 90,000 distinct CDR3 sequences, and roughly 19% are seen once. Around 13% of the sample rests with the top ten.

The sample's time point, from its label and the paper: after trial treatment. Reading the label with the study, this specimen's treatment or condition is: LDRT plus nivolumab, ipilimumab, low-dose cyclophosphamide and aspirin (RACIN trial). The donors took part in RACIN, a single-arm, phase I, dose-escalation trial that combined nivolumab, ipilimumab, aspirin, low-dose cyclophosphamide and low-dose radiotherapy. Eligible patients had advanced, TIL-negative solid tumors. This clonotype was sampled from a female donor with ovarian cancer. The sample in question was PBMCs, obtained after low-dose radiotherapy plus immunotherapy.

The nucleotide sequence is given as TGCAGTGCTGCCGGGACAGGGACCTACAATGAGCAGTTCTTC. Protein translation: CSAAGTGTYNEQFF. The sequence links TRBV20-1 to TRBJ2-1; 9 middle bases align to TRBD1. The CDR3 measures 14 amino acids from cysteine to phenylalanine. Only the CDR3 DNA stays, 42 bases, in frame from base 1. The germline V gene encodes CDR1 DFQATT and CDR2 SNEGSKA (reference sequence). Compared with germline, V lacks 5 bases and J lacks 2 bases; bases without a gene match: 4.